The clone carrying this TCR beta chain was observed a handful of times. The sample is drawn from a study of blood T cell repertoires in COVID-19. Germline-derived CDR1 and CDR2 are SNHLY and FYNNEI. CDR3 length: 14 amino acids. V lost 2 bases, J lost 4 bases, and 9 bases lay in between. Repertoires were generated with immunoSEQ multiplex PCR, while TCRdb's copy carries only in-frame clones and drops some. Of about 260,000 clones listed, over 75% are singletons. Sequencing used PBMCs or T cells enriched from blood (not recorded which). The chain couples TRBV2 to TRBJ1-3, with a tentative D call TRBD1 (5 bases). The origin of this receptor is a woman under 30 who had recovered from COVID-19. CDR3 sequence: CASSEPAGGNTIYF. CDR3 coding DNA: TGTGCCAGCAGTGAACCTGCAGGGGGAAACACCATATATTTT.